The TCR beta chain described here comes from a study of patients and donors after allogeneic stem cell transplantation. Each CDR3 protein is one row after TCRdb ran MiXCR on the RT-PCR reads. Here the sample spans roughly 880,000 distinct CDR3 sequences, about a sixth being singletons. The sequence came from a human donor who was either an allogeneic HSCT recipient or a stem cell or donor lymphocyte infusion donor (not recorded which). It is not recorded whose cells these are; they may come from a transplant donor. Sequenced material: blood, either unsorted or a sorted T cell fraction (not recorded which).

CDR3 nucleotide sequence: TGTGCCACCAGTGATCCCGTTCGAGCCACAGATACGCAGTATTTT. Protein product: CATSDPVRATDTQYF. This chain links TRBV24-1 with TRBJ2-3; no reliable D call. Trimming left V 3 bases short and J 2 bases short, with 11 bases between. There are 15 residues in the CDR3. The V gene's germline CDR1 is KGHDR and CDR2 SFDVKD.